The subject of this entry is one T cell receptor (beta chain). Its antigen is unidentified. A much bigger clone sits one base away, suggesting this may be a read error. A sample-barcoded 5' primer and a J-beta primer mix were used in a second PCR of about 6 to 11 cycles. The authors tagged each cDNA molecule using a template-switch adaptor with 12 random nucleotides. TCRdb re-called the 5' RACE reads through MiXCR, storing one row per CDR3 protein. This sample carries 700,000 to 950,000 distinct CDR3 sequences, roughly 45% of them seen once, and the ten largest clones take 20% to 25%. The data originate from a study of blood T cells in healthy people across ages. Donors were systemically healthy Caucasian individuals from Russia aged about 6 to 100 years. This CDR3 has 12 residues. Germline CDR1 is SQVTM and CDR2 is ANQGSEA. Notes on the study in general: The CMV status of each donor remained undetermined, and this could have confounded shifts in expanded clonotypes. Diversity figures derived from one million T cells were judged to underestimate the true value.

The chain uses TRBV29-1 and TRBJ2-7; D is unresolved. Sequenced: blood. This TCR derives from a woman aged 60-70 years in good health. The CDR3 DNA reads TGCAGCGTTGTACGGAGCTCCTACGAGCGGTACTTC. It is translated as CSVVRSSYERYF.